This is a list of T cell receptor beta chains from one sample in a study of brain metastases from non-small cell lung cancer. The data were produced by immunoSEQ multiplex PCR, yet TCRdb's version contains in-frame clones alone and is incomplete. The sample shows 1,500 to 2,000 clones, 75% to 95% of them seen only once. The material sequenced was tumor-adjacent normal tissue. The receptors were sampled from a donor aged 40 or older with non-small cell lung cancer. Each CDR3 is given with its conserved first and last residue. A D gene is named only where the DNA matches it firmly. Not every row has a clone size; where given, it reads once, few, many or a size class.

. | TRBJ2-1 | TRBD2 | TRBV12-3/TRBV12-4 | TGTGCCAGCAGTTTCGGGGGGAATGAGCAGTTCTTC | CASSFGGNEQFF
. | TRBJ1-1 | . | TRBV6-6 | TGTGCCAGCAGTTACTCGATAAGCACTGAAGCTTTCTTT | CASSYSISTEAFF
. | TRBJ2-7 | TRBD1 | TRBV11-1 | TGTGCCAGCAGCTCGGGACAGGGGATCTACGAGCAGTACTTC | CASSSGQGIYEQYF
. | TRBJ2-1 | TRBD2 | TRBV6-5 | TGTGCCAGCAGTTACGGCGGGAGGGCCTTTTACAATGAGCAGTTCTTC | CASSYGGRAFYNEQFF
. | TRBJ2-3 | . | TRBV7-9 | TGTGCCAGCAGCTATGGGCCGGTCACAGATACGCAGTATTTT | CASSYGPVTDTQYF
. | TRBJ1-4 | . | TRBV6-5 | TGTGCCAGCAGTTTTACAGCCCTTAATGAAAAACTGTTTTTT | CASSFTALNEKLFF
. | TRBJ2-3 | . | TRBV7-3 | TGTGCCAGCAGCTTACTACCCACCAGCAGGGGGGCGCAGTATTTT | CASSLLPTSRGAQYF
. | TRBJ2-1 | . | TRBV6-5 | TGTGCCAGCAGTTACAGGGGGTATGAGCAGTTCTTC | CASSYRGYEQFF
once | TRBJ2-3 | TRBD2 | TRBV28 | TGTGCCAGCAGTGCCCCTAGCGGCCTTACAGATACGCAGTATTTT | CASSAPSGLTDTQYF
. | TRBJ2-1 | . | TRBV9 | TGTGCCAGCAGCGTACGTTTAGGGGTGATCGGGGTATACAATGAGCAGTTCTTC | CASSVRLGVIGVYNEQFF
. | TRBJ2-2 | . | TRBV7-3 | TGTGCCAGCAGCTCCCCCGGCGGGGCCGGGGAGCTGTTTTTT | CASSSPGGAGELFF
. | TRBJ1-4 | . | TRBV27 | TGTGCCAGCAGTTTTGCCCCGAAGAATGAAAAACTGTTTTTT | CASSFAPKNEKLFF
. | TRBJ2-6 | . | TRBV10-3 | TGTGCCATCAGCGAAGTAGGGACTGGGGCCAACGTCCTGACTTTC | CAISEVGTGANVLTF
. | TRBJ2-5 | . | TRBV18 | TGTGCCAGCTCACTCGGACAGTTCCAAGAGACCCAGTACTTC | CASSLGQFQETQYF
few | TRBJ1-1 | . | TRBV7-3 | TGTGCCAGCAGCTTACTCGGGACACCGAACACTGAAGCTTTCTTT | CASSLLGTPNTEAFF
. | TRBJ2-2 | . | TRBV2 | TGTGCCAGCTCCGGGGGAGGACTGGACACCGGGGAGCTGTTTTTT | CASSGGGLDTGELFF
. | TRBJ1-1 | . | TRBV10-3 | TGTGTCATCAGTGCCTTTCCCGCCGGCGTCACTGAAGCTTTCTTT | CVISAFPAGVTEAFF
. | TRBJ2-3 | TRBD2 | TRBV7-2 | TGTGCCAGCAGCCCATGGACTAGCCTCACAGATACGCAGTATTTT | CASSPWTSLTDTQYF
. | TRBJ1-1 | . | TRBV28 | TGTGCCAGCAGTTTTGCAGGGATGAACACTGAAGCTTTCTTT | CASSFAGMNTEAFF
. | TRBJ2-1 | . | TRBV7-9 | TGTGCCAGTAGGGCTTTGCCCCAAGCCAATGAGCAGTTCTTC | CASRALPQANEQFF
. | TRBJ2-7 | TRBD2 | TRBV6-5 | TGTGCCAGCAGTCTCCTAGCGGGAGGGGGCGAGCAGTACTTC | CASSLLAGGGEQYF
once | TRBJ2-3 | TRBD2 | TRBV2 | TGTGCCAGCAGTGCCGGAATTGGGGGAGGGCCGAGAGATACGCAGTATTTT | CASSAGIGGGPRDTQYF
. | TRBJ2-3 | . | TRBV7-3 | TGTGCCAGCAGCACGGGAGCCACGCGGGGGCCAGATACGCAGTATTTT | CASSTGATRGPDTQYF
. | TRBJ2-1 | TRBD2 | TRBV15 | TGTGCCACCAGCAGATCTCTCCCGGGACTAGCGGGAGCGAAGCAGCTCAATGAGCAATTCTTC | CATSRSLPGLAGAKQLNEQFF
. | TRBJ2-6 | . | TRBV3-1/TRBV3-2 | TGTGCCAGCAGCCAATTGGTCGGGACATTCGCCTCTGGGGCCAACATCCTGACTTTC | CASSQLVGTFASGANILTF
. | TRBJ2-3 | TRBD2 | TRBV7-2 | TGTGCCAGCAGCTTTTGGGGGGGGACAGATACGCAGTATTTT | CASSFWGGTDTQYF
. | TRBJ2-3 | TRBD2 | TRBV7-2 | TGTGCCAGCAGCTTGCGGACTAGCGGCTTCTCAGATACGCAGTATTTT | CASSLRTSGFSDTQYF
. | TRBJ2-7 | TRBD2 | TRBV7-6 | TGTGCCAGCAGCATGGCGGGGGACTCCTACGAGCAGTACTTC | CASSMAGDSYEQYF
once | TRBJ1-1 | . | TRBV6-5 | TGTGCCAGCAGGGGGGGGCACACTGAAGCTTTCTTT | CASRGGHTEAFF
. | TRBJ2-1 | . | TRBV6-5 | TGTGCCAGCAGTTACCGAGGAACGGGCCAGTTCTTC | CASSYRGTGQFF
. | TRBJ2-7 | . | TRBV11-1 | TGTGCCAGCAGCTTACCAGGAGGCTACGAGCAGTACTTC | CASSLPGGYEQYF
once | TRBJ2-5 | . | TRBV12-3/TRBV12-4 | TGTGCCAGCAGTTTCGGGGAGACCCAGTACTTC | CASSFGETQYF
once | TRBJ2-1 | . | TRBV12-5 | TGTGCTAGTGGTTTGGGACCTAAGACGCCCGTCAATGAGCAATTCTTC | CASGLGPKTPVNEQFF
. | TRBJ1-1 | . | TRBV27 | TGTGCCAGCAGTGATTTGAACACTGAAGCTTTCTTT | CASSDLNTEAFF
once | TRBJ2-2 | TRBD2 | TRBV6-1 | TGTGCCAGCAGTGAGGGACTAGCGGGAGCCACCGGGGAGCTGTTTTTT | CASSEGLAGATGELFF
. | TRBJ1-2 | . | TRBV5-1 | TGCGCCAGCATGGGAGTTAACTATGGCTACACCTTC | CASMGVNYGYTF